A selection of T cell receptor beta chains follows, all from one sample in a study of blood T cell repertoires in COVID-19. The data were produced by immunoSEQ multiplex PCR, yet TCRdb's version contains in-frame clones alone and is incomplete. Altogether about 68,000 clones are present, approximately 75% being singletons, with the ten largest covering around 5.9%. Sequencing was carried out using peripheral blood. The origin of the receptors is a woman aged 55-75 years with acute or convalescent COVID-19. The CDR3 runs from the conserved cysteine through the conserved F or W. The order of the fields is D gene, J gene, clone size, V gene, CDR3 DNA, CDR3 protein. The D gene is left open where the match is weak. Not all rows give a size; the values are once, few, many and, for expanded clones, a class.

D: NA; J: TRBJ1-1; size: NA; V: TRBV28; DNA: TGTGCCAGCAGTTTCCCACAGAACACTGAAGCTTTCTTT; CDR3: CASSFPQNTEAFF
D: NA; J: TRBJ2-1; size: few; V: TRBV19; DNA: TGTGCCAGTAGTATTCAAGGAGCCACCCACAATGAGCAGTTCTTC; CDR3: CASSIQGATHNEQFF
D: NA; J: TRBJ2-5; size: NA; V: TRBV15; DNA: TGTGCCACCAGCAGAGAGGGGGACGACAGCGGGGAGACCCAGTACTTC; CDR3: CATSREGDDSGETQYF
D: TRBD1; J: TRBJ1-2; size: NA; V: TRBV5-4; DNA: TGTGCCAGCAGCTTAAAACAGGGGGCGCGAGGCTACACCTTC; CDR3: CASSLKQGARGYTF
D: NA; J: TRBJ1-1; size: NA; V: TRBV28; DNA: TGTGCCAGCAGGGCCGGGGGCACTGAAGCTTTCTTT; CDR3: CASRAGGTEAFF
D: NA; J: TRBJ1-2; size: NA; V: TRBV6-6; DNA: TGTGCCAGCAGTAACAGGGCAGGCTATGGCTACACCTTC; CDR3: CASSNRAGYGYTF
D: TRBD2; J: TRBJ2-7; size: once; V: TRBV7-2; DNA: TGTGCCAGCAGCTTTAGCGGGGGGCTAACCTACGAGCAGTACTTC; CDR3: CASSFSGGLTYEQYF
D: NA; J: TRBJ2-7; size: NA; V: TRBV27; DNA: TGTGCCAGCAGTCTACAGGCCATCGCCTACGAGCAGTACTTC; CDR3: CASSLQAIAYEQYF
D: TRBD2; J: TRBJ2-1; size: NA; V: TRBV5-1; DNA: TGCGCCAGCAGCCCGGGACTAGCGGGGTACAATGAGCAGTTCTTC; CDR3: CASSPGLAGYNEQFF
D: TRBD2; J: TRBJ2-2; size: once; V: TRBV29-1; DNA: TGCAGCGTTGAGCTTGCTAGCGGGGACACCGGGGAGCTGTTTTTT; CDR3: CSVELASGDTGELFF
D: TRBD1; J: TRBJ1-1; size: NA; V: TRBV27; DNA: TGTGCCAGCAGTGCACGACAGGGGTTGAACACTGAAGCTTTCTTT; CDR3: CASSARQGLNTEAFF
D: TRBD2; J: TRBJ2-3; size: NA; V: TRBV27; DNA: TGTGCCAGCAGTCCGCGACCCGGGGGGGCGACAGATACGCAGTATTTT; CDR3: CASSPRPGGATDTQYF
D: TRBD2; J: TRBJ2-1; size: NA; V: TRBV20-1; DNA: TGCAGCCCGGGAGGGCCCCGGGAGCAGTTCTTC; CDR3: CSPGGPREQFF
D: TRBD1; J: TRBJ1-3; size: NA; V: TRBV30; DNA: TGTGCCTGGAGTGTGGGGACAGGGTTCCCTGGAAACACCATATATTTT; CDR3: CAWSVGTGFPGNTIYF
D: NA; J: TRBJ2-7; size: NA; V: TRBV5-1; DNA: TGCGCCAGCAGCTTGGCCGGGGAAGGGTACGAGCAGTACTTC; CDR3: CASSLAGEGYEQYF
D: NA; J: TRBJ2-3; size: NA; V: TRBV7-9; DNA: TGTGCCAGCAGCCCTAGCTTGGGCACAGATACGCAGTATTTT; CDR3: CASSPSLGTDTQYF
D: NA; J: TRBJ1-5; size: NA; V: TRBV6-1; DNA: TGTGCCAGCAGTGAAGACAGGGCTCAGCCCCAGCATTTT; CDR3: CASSEDRAQPQHF
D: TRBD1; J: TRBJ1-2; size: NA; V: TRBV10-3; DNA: TGTGCCATCAGTGGGGGACAGGGTACCGGCTACACCTTC; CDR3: CAISGGQGTGYTF
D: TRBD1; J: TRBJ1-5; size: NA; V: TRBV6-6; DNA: TGTGCCAGCACCAGGACAGGGGGTAATCAGCCCCAGCATTTT; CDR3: CASTRTGGNQPQHF
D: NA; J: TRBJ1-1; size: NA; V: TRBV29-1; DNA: TGCAGCGTTGAACGGAGGAACACTGAAGCTTTCTTT; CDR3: CSVERRNTEAFF
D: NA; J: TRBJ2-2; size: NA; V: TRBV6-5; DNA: TGTGCCAGCAGTTACACGGGGAGGAACACCGGGGAGCTGTTTTTT; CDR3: CASSYTGRNTGELFF
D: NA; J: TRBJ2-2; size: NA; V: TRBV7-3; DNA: TGTGCCAGCAGCTTAACGGGGGCAGGCGGGACCGGGGAGCTGTTTTTT; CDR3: CASSLTGAGGTGELFF
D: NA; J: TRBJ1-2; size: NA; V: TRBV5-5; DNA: TGTGCCAGCAGCCCCGACAGGATCCGTGACTACACCTTC; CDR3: CASSPDRIRDYTF
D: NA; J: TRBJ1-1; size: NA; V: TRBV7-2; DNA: TGTGCCAGCAGCTTTGACATCACTGAAGCTTTCTTT; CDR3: CASSFDITEAFF
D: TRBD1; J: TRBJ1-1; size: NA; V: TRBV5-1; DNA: TGCGCCAGCAGCTTGGGACAGGGAACAGATGAAGCTTTCTTT; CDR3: CASSLGQGTDEAFF
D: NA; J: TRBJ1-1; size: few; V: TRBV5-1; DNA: TGCGCCAGCAGCTTGGCTCAGACTATGAACACTGAAGCTTTCTTT; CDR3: CASSLAQTMNTEAFF
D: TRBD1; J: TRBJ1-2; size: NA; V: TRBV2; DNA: TGTGCCAGCAGGGGACAGGGGATTTTTCCCTATGGCTACACCTTC; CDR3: CASRGQGIFPYGYTF
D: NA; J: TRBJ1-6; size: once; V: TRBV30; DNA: TGTGCCTGGGGACAATCGGATTCACCCCTCCACTTT; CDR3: CAWGQSDSPLHF
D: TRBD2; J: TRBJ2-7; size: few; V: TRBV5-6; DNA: TGTGCCAGCAGCTCCACCGGGACTACGTACGAGCAGTACTTC; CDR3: CASSSTGTTYEQYF
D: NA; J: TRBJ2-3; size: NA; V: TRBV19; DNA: TGTGCCAGTAGGGGCGATACGCAGTATTTT; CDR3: CASRGDTQYF
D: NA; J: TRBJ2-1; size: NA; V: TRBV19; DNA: TGTGCCAGTAGTATGTCAGGGGCGCTGGTTGAGCAGTTCTTC; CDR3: CASSMSGALVEQFF
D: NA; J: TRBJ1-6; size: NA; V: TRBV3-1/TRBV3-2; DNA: TGTGCCAGCAGCCAAGGGGGGGGAACGGATTCACCCCTCCACTTT; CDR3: CASSQGGGTDSPLHF
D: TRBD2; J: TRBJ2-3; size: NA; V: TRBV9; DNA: TGTGCCAGCAGCGTAGCTGGCGGGGGGGCGGGAGGTGATACGCAGTATTTT; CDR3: CASSVAGGGAGGDTQYF
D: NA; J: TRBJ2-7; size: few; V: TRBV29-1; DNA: TGCAGCGTTGAGGGCGGGGCGAACTACGAGCAGTACTTC; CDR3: CSVEGGANYEQYF
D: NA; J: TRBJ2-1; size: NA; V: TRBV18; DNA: TGTGCCAGCTCACTACAGGGATACTCCTACAATGAGCAGTTCTTC; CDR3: CASSLQGYSYNEQFF
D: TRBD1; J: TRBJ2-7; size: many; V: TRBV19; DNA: TGTGCCAGTAGTAGTGGTGGGACAGGGGTCTACGAGCAGTACTTC; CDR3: CASSSGGTGVYEQYF
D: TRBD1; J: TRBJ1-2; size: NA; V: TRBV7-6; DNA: TGTGCCAGCAGCTCGACGGGACAGGGGACCCATGGCTACACCTTC; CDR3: CASSSTGQGTHGYTF
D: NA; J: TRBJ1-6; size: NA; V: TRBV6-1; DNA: TGTGCCAGCAGTGAATCACGACCGGCGGCCTATAATTCACCCCTCCACTTT; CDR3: CASSESRPAAYNSPLHF
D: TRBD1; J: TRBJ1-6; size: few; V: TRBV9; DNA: TGTGCCAGCAGCGCCAGGACAGGGGGGGACGATTCACCCCTCCACTTT; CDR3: CASSARTGGDDSPLHF
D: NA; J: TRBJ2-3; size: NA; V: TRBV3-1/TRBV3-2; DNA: TGTGCCAGCAGCCAAGATCTGGGGGGGGCCACAGATACGCAGTATTTT; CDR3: CASSQDLGGATDTQYF
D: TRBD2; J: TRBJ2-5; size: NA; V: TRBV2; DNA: TGTGCCAGCAGTGAGAGGATAGCGGGGGGTATCCAAGAGACCCAGTACTTC; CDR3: CASSERIAGGIQETQYF
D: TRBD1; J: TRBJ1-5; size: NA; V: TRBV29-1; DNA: TGCAGCGCCGCGACAGGGGGCAGGGATCAGCCCCAGCATTTT; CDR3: CSAATGGRDQPQHF
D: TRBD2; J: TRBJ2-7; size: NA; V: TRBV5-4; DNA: TGTGCCAGCAGTCCGGACCCCAGCGGGGGCTACGAGCAGTACTTC; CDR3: CASSPDPSGGYEQYF
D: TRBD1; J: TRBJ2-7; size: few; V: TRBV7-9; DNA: TGTGCCAGCAGCTTAGCGGCAGGGGGCTACTACGAGCAGTACTTC; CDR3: CASSLAAGGYYEQYF
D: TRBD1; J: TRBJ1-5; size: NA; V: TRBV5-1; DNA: TGCGCCAGCAGCAGGGGGCAAGGCAATCAGCCCCAGCATTTT; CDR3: CASSRGQGNQPQHF
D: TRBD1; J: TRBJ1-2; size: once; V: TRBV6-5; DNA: TGTGCCAGCAGTTACGACAGGGGCGACTATGGCTACACCTTC; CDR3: CASSYDRGDYGYTF